The 15 T cell receptor beta chains given below trace back to one sample, sequenced in a study of T cell responses to AZD1222 COVID-19 vaccine. Method: immunoSEQ multiplex PCR; TCRdb's copy keeps in-frame clones and lacks some. The sample consists of more than 95,000 clones, just over 90% of them appearing once. The source material was peripheral blood, sampled on day 0 of AZD1222 vaccination. The origin of the receptors is an adult in good health.

This rearrangement joins TRBV5-4 to TRBJ2-3, with D possibly matching TRBD1 (5 bases). Germline lookup yields CDR1 SGHNT and CDR2 YYREEE (reference sequence). V lost 3 bases and J 5 bases, leaving 10 bases between the germline ends. This CDR3 region has 13 residues. The CDR3 DNA sequence: TGTGCCAGCAGCTCCCCGCAGGGAGATACGCAGTATTTT. Protein: CASSSPQGDTQYF.

The chain couples TRBV6-2 or TRBV6-3 to TRBJ1-6, with TRBD1 matching 9 bases. The CDR3 runs to 17 residues. V lost 5 bases to trimming and J lost 9 bases; unmatched junction nucleotides: 14. In germline, CDR1 is MNHEY, CDR2 SVGEGT. In DNA, the CDR3 is TGTGCCAGCAGTCGTCCCGGGACAGGGTCAGAGGCTTCACCCCTCCACTTT. Translation gives CASSRPGTGSEASPLHF.

This clone has only one observation. V and J are TRBV18 and TRBJ2-5; 7 nucleotides align to TRBD2. The CDR3 has 15 amino acids. J lost 1 base, V lost 6 bases, and 8 bases had no gene match. Germline V gene data show CDR1 as KGHSH and CDR2 as LQKENI. CDR3 bases: TGTGCCAGCTCCCGGGGAGGGCTAGTCCAAGAGACCCAGTACTTC. It is translated as CASSRGGLVQETQYF.

V usage is TRBV6-2 or TRBV6-3 and J usage is TRBJ1-5, with a weak D call TRBD1 (6 bases). V lost 0 bases, J lost 7 bases, and 13 bases lay in between. The CDR3 consists of 15 residues. Germline V gene sequence: CDR1 MNHEY, CDR2 SVGEGT. The CDR3 DNA reads as TGTGCCAGCAGTTACTCAGGGGAAGGGGGACAGCCCCAGCATTTT. It translates to CASSYSGEGGQPQHF.

The gene calls are TRBV6-2 or TRBV6-3 and TRBJ2-5; no definite D call. Germline V gives CDR1 MNHEY, CDR2 SVGEGT. The CDR3 loop spans 13 amino acids. Trimming cost V 5 bases and J 1 base, with 8 bases left between them. CDR3 sequence: CASSQPPQETQYF. CDR3 DNA sequence: TGTGCCAGCAGTCAACCCCCCCAAGAGACCCAGTACTTC.

The chain couples TRBV10-3 to TRBJ2-1, with TRBD1 as a possible D gene (6 bases). The V and J ends lost 6 bases and 4 bases respectively, with 19 bases between them. The germline CDR1 and CDR2 sequences are ENHRY and SYGVKD. The CDR3 is 16 amino acids. The CDR3 sequence is CAIRSGSQGRYNEQFF. DNA for the CDR3: TGTGCCATCAGGTCGGGAAGTCAGGGGCGTTACAATGAGCAGTTCTTC.

The genes are TRBV27 and TRBJ1-1; 10 bases are shared with TRBD1. The CDR3 runs to 14 residues. The V gene's germline CDR1 is MNHEY and CDR2 SMNVEV (reference sequence). J lost 5 bases, V lost 5 bases, and 5 bases had no gene match. The CDR3 loop is CASSDRGRLTEAFF. The CDR3 bases are TGTGCCAGCAGTGACAGGGGGCGGTTGACTGAAGCTTTCTTT.

This clone was counted only a few times. The chain carries TRBV6-5 and TRBJ1-1; possibly TRBD1 for D (5 bases). Germline CDR1 is MNHEY and CDR2 is SVGAGI. CDR3 length equals 12 residues. The V end lost 8 bases, the J end lost 3 bases, and 10 bases lay between the germline ends. CDR3 loop: CASRKGDTEAFF. The CDR3, as DNA: TGTGCCAGCCGCAAAGGGGACACTGAAGCTTTCTTT.

The table lists this clone with a count of one. This chain connects TRBV19 to TRBJ1-1; D is ambiguous. The CDR3 is 11 amino acids. CDR1 and CDR2 from the germline V gene are LNHDA and SQIVND (reference sequence). Trimming took off 6 bases at V and 1 base at J, with 3 bases between the two ends. CDR3 sequence (DNA): TGTGCCAGTAGCCGGAACACTGAAGCTTTCTTT. It specifies CASSRNTEAFF.

The chain couples TRBV11-2 to TRBJ2-5, with D possibly being TRBD2 (6 bases). V was pared by 1 base and J by 5 bases, with 26 bases between. Germline CDR1 SGHAT, CDR2 FQNNGV. CDR3 length equals 19 residues. CDR3 bases: TGTGCCAGCAGCTTAGTCTGGCAGGGTGGCGGGGAGGCGATGGAGACCCAGTACTTC. Its translation: CASSLVWQGGGEAMETQYF.

The chain joins TRBV12-3 or TRBV12-4 to TRBJ2-7; 7 positions match TRBD1. There are 13 residues in the CDR3. With 2 bases clipped from V and 7 bases from J, the junction kept 5 bases outside the gene matches. The CDR3: CASSLNRGREQYF. The CDR3 bases are TGTGCCAGCAGTTTAAACAGGGGACGGGAGCAGTACTTC.

The chain links TRBV2 to TRBJ2-1; perhaps D is TRBD1 or TRBD2 (5 bases each). The germline V and J ends were trimmed by 7 bases and 2 bases, with 15 bases remaining between them. CDR3 size: 15 residues. The germline V gene has CDR1 SNHLY and CDR2 FYNNEI. For the CDR3, the DNA is TGTGCCAGCAACATTGGGCAGGGAGCCTACAATGAGCAGTTCTTC. Its translation: CASNIGQGAYNEQFF.

This sequence joins TRBV7-3 and TRBJ2-1; the D is unclear. CDR1 is SGHTA, CDR2 FQGTGA, per germline. V was clipped by 6 bases and J by 5 bases, with 17 bases between them. CDR3 length equals 15 residues. The CDR3 is CASSSFGRYDNEQFF. The CDR3 region has the DNA TGTGCCAGCAGTTCCTTTGGGCGGTACGACAATGAGCAGTTCTTC.

V is TRBV7-8 and J is TRBJ2-3; 8 bases match TRBD2. Germline-derived CDR1 and CDR2 are SGHVS and FQNEAQ. The length of the CDR3 is 18 residues. V lost 3 bases, J lost 7 bases, and 18 bases stayed unmatched. The CDR3 here is CASSFPFRVSGGPNTQYF. The CDR3 DNA follows: TGTGCCAGCAGCTTCCCCTTCCGTGTGTCGGGAGGGCCGAATACGCAGTATTTT.

The chain employs TRBV19 and TRBJ2-1; 14 bases are a match to TRBD2. From germline, CDR1 is LNHDA and CDR2 SQIVND (reference sequence). V was pared by 3 bases and J by 8 bases, with 12 bases of the junction left unmatched. The CDR3 consists of 18 residues. The CDR3 sequence: CASSMRLAGGGGVDEQFF. CDR3 DNA sequence: TGTGCCAGTAGTATGCGACTAGCGGGAGGGGGTGGTGTAGATGAGCAGTTCTTC.